This T cell receptor beta chain derives from a study of T cell responses to AZD1222 COVID-19 vaccine. General study results and limits: Donors skewed white British and female; clonal diversity was possibly underestimated. Recipients of two AZD1222 doses showed rising Spike-specific TCR breadth and depth. CD4 TCRs linked to vaccination spanned spike, dominating at 160-218 and 743-854.

The length of the CDR3 is 15 residues. Germline CDR1 and CDR2: DFQATT and SNEGSKA (reference sequence). Trimming took off 3 bases at V and 2 bases at J, with 16 bases between the two ends. Sequenced by immunoSEQ multiplex PCR; TCRdb stores in-frame clones only, minus some. The sample carries approximately 130,000 clones, 75% to 95% recorded once. Notes on this clone: Its antigen is still unknown.

The clonotype was recovered from an adult who received the MenACWY meningococcal vaccine as a control. This material consisted of peripheral blood, taken 28 days after the second dose of the MenACWY control vaccine. The chain couples TRBV20-1 to TRBJ2-5; perhaps D is TRBD1 or TRBD2 (5 bases each). The CDR3 DNA sequence: TGCAGTGCTAGTATGGGACGAGCGAAACAAGAGACCCAGTACTTC. Translation gives CSASMGRAKQETQYF.